This TCR beta chain was identified during a study of cytomegalovirus exposure and HLA in healthy donors. General study points: The study designated 150 or so TCR beta chains cytomegalovirus-associated.

Researchers ran the PCR with 60 Vbeta and 13 Jbeta primers. TCRdb's table, derived via immunoSEQ multiplex PCR, lists solely in-frame clones and lacks some. The table has about 130,000 clones, around 67% seen once. This clone appeared a single time. Its target is not known. Between the trimmed V and J ends, which lost 6 bases and 4 bases, there was a span of 16 bases. CDR3 length equals 15 residues. CDR1 MNHEY and CDR2 SMNVEV come from the germline V gene (reference sequence). The sample was PBMCs. This sequence was found in a man younger than 30 in good health and CMV-seropositive. This chain links TRBV27 with TRBJ2-1; possible D gene TRBD1, 5 bases. In DNA, the CDR3 is TGTGCCAGCAGACCCTCAGGGCCGGCATACAATGAGCAGTTCTTC. Amino acids: CASRPSGPAYNEQFF.